The rows below give T cell receptor beta chains drawn from one sample of a study of human T cells and chemical hapten exposure. From the RACE reads, TCRdb called clonotypes with MiXCR, one entry per CDR3 protein. Found here are 340,000 or so distinct CDR3 sequences, roughly 6.9% of them singletons; the top ten hold more than 7%. This specimen was whole blood, taken in connection with sensitization to the hapten diphenylcyclopropenone (DPC). The receptor source for this set is a woman aged 18-29 years with alopecia areata. Some clones in this sample may be carry-over from other donors' samples. Each CDR3 is given with its conserved first and last residue. Each record gives: V gene, CDR3 protein.

>TRBV12-3/TRBV12-4
CASGSSHEQYF
>TRBV15
CATSRVSGGRETQYF
>TRBV12-3/TRBV12-4
CASSGQGSNTDTQYF
>TRBV3-1
CASSQRLQNEKLFF
>TRBV4-3
CASSQERDYSNQPQHF
>TRBV4-2
CASSLDYGNIQYF
>TRBV4-3
CASSQDFMSGQPQHF
>TRBV6-1
CASSETGGWDTEAFF
>TRBV7-8
CASSFRQGRGETQYF
>TRBV5-4
CASSLNTGGNTGELFF
>TRBV6-2/TRBV6-3
CASFTGDASTDTQYF
>TRBV12-3/TRBV12-4
CASTSREGRHTEAFF
>TRBV7-2
CASSLIGDTEAFF
>TRBV29-1
CSVVQQETQYF
>TRBV4-2
CASSQGSRVEDYGYTF
>TRBV6-6
CASSYSRDPQHF
>TRBV20-1
CSANPGDTQYF
>TRBV7-3
CASTEGRANTEAFF
>TRBV25-1
CASKRGQADTQYF
>TRBV6-6
CATSGGADVQFF
>TRBV7-8
CASSPVRGEKLFF
>TRBV20-1
CSARIGTLEAFF
>TRBV28
CASSRGGQETQYF
>TRBV12-5
CASGPRTGGNTEAFF
>TRBV29-1
CSVPGWGDKNTGELFF
>TRBV7-9
CASSRSGPDTQYF
>TRBV6-2/TRBV6-3
CASTRSSSTDTQYF
>TRBV4-2
CASSQDRVNSNQPQHF
>TRBV4-2
CASNPWSDSNQPQHF
>TRBV6-1
CASSEGSIYEQYF
>TRBV3-1
CASGGAGRTTFNYGYTF
>TRBV6-5
CASMPDRGWTEAFF
>TRBV12-3/TRBV12-4
CASSRVAGANVLTF
>TRBV7-6
CASSARDTINQPQHF
>TRBV11-2
CASSFNSPLHF
>TRBV4-1
CASSQETLYNSPLHF
>TRBV27
CASSLHLQETQYF
>TRBV24-1
CATSDLSGEQYF
>TRBV5-1
CASSPTGYGNEQFF